This paragraph covers one T cell receptor (beta chain) sequence. The CDR3 covers 14 residues. Germline V gives CDR1 MNHNY, CDR2 SVGAGI (reference sequence). Between the trimmed V and J ends, which lost 2 bases and 2 bases, there was a span of 10 bases. As handled by the study authors: Nucleated cell counts were estimated from reference gene primer amplification. The method was immunoSEQ multiplex PCR; TCRdb's version includes in-frame clones alone and lacks a portion of them. V, J and clone size are those of that table, while D and trimming were read from the DNA. The sample holds 50,000 to 65,000 clones, 80% to 90% seen once. The data were taken from a study of blood T cell repertoires in COVID-19. Turning to the study itself: There were acute and convalescent COVID-19 samples, and they came from the United States, Italy and Spain. From T cells, B-cell-depleted T cells, or PBMCs came the material, which was cDNA or gDNA.

V is TRBV6-6 and J is TRBJ2-7, with a weak D call TRBD1 (5 bases). The sample taken for sequencing was peripheral blood. The receptor's source is a man in his forties or fifties with acute or convalescent COVID-19. CDR3 coding DNA: TGTGCCAGCAGTTACGTGGGGCTTCCCTACGAGCAGTACTTC. It specifies CASSYVGLPYEQYF.